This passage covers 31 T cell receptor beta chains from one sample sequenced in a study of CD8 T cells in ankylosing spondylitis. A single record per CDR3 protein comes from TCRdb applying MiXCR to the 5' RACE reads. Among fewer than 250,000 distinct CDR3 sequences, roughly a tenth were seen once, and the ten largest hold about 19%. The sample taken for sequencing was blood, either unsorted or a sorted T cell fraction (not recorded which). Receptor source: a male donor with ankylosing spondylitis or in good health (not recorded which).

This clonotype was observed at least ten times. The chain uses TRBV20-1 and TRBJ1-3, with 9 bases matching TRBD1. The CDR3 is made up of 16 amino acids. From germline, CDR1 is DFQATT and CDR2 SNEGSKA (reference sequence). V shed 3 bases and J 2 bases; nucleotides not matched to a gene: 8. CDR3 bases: TGCAGTGCTAGCCGCCGAACAGGGGGCCCTGGAAACACCATATATTTT. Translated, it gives CSASRRTGGPGNTIYF.

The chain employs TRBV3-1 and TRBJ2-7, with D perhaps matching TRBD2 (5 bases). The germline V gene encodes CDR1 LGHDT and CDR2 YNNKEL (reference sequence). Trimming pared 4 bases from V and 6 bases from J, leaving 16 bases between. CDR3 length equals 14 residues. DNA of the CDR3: TGTGCCAGCAGCCCGGGAAGGGAACCCTTCGAGCAGTACTTC. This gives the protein CASSPGREPFEQYF.

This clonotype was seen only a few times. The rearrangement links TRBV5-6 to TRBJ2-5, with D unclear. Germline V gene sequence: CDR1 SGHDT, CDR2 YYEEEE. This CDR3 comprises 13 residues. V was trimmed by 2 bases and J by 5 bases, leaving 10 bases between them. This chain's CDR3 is CASSFGPAETQYF. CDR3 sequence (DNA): TGTGCCAGCAGCTTTGGACCAGCGGAGACCCAGTACTTC.

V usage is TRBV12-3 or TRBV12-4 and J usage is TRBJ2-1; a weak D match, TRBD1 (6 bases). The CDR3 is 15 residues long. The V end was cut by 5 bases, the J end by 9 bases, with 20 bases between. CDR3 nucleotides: TGTGCCAGCAGTAAGGCAGGGGACGGCAGCACTGAGCAGTTCTTC. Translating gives CASSKAGDGSTEQFF.

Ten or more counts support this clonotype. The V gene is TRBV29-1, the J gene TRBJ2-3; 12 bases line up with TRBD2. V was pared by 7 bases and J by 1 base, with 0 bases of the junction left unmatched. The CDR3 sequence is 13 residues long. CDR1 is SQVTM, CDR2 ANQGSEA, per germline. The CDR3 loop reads CSGLAGGTDTQYF. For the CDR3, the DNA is TGCAGCGGACTAGCGGGGGGCACAGATACGCAGTATTTT.

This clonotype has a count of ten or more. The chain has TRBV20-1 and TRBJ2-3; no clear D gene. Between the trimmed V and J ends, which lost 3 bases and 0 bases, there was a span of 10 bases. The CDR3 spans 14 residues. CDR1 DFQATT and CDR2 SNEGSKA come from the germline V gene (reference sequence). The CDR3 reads CSARLVTSTDTQYF. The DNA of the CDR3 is TGCAGTGCTAGGCTGGTAACTAGCACAGATACGCAGTATTTT.

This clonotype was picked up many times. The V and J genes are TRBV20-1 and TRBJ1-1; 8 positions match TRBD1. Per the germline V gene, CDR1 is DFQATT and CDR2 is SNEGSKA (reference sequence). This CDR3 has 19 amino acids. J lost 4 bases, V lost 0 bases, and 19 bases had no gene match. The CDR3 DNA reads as TGCAGTGCTAGAGATGCCATGCGGACAGGGAGAGGAGGAGCCACTGAAGCTTTCTTT. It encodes CSARDAMRTGRGGATEAFF.

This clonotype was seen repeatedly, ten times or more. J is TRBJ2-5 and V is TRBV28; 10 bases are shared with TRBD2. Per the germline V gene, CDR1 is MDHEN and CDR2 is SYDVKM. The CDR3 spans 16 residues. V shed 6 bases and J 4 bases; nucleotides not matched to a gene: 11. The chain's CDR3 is CASSPLSGGALETQYF. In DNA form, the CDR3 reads TGTGCCAGCAGCCCCTTGAGCGGGGGGGCCTTAGAGACCCAGTACTTC. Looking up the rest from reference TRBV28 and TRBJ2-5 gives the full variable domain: DVKVTQSSRYLVKRTGEKVFLECVQDMDHENMFWYRQDPGLGLRLIYFSYDVKMKEKGDIPEGYSVSREKKERFSLILESASTNQTSMYLCASSPLSGGALETQYFGPGTRLLVL.

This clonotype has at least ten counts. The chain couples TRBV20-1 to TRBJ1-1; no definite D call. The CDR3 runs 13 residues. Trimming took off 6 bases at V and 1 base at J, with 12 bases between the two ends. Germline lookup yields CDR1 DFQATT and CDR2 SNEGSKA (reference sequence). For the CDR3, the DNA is TGCAGTGCCAAATCGGCCACGAACACTGAAGCTTTCTTT. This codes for CSAKSATNTEAFF.

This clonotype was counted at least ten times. DNA for the CDR3: TGTGCCAGCAGCTTGGTGTTTGGGACTAGCGGGGAAGAGACCCAGTACTTC. Protein: CASSLVFGTSGEETQYF. J is TRBJ2-5 and V is TRBV5-5; 13 nucleotides match TRBD2. Germline lookup yields CDR1 SGHKS and CDR2 YYEKEE (reference sequence). The CDR3 has 17 residues. Germline trimming cut 0 bases from V and 3 bases from J; bases unmatched to any gene: 5.

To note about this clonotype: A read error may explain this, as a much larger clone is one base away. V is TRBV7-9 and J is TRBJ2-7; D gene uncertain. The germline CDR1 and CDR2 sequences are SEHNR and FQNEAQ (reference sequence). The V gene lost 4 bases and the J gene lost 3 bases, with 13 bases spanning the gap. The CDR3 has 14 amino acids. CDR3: CASSSWNSLYEQYF. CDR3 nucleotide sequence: TGTGCCAGCAGCTCGTGGAACAGTCTCTACGAGCAGTACTTC.

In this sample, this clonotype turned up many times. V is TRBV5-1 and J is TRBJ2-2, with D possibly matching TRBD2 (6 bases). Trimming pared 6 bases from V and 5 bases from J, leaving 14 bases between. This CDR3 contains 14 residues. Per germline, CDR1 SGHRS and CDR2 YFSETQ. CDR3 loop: CASNQEGSTGELFF. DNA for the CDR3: TGCGCCAGCAACCAGGAGGGGTCGACCGGGGAGCTGTTTTTT.

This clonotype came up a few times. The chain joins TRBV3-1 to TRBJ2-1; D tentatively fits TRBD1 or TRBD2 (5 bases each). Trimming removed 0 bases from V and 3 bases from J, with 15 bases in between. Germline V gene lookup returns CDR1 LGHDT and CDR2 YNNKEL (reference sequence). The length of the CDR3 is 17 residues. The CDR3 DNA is TGTGCCAGCAGCCAAGATAAGGGGCTCCGGGGCTACAATGAGCAGTTCTTC. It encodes CASSQDKGLRGYNEQFF.

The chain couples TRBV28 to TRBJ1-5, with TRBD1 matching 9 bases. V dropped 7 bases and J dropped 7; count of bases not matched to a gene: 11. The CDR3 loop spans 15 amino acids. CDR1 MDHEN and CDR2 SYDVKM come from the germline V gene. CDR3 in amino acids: CASISHRGLTQPQHF. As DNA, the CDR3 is TGTGCCAGCATCTCACACAGGGGGCTAACACAGCCCCAGCATTTT.

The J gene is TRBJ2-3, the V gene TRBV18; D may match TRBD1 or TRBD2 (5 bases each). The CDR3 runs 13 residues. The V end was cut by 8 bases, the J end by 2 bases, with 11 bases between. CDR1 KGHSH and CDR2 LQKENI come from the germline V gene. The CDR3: CASAPGPTDTQYF. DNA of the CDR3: TGTGCCAGCGCCCCGGGGCCCACAGATACGCAGTATTTT.

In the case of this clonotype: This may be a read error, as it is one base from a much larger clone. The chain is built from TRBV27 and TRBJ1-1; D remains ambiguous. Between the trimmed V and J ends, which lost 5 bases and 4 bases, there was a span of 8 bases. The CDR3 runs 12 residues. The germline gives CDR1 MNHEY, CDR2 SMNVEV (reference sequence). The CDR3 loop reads CASSGRVTEAFF. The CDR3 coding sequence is TGTGCCAGCAGTGGTCGGGTCACTGAAGCTTTCTTT.

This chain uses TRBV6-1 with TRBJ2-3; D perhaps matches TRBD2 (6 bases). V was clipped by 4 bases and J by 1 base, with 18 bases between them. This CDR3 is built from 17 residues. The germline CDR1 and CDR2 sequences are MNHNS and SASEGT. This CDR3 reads CASSVTRAGTGTDTQYF. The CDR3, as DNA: TGTGCCAGCAGTGTCACCCGCGCGGGGACGGGCACAGATACGCAGTATTTT.

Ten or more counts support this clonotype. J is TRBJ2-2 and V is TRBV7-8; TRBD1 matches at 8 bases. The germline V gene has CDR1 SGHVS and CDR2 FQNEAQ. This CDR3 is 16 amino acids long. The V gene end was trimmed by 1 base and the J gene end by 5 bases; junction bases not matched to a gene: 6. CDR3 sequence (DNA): TGTGCCAGCAGCTTAGAGGACAGGGTCCAAACCGGGGAGCTGTTTTTT. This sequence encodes CASSLEDRVQTGELFF.

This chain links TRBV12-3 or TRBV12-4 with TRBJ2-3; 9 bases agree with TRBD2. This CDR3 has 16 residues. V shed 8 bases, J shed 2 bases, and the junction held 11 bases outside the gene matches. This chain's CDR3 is CASVPGGGGATDTQYF. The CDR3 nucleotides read TGTGCCAGCGTCCCCGGCGGCGGGGGGGCCACAGATACGCAGTATTTT.

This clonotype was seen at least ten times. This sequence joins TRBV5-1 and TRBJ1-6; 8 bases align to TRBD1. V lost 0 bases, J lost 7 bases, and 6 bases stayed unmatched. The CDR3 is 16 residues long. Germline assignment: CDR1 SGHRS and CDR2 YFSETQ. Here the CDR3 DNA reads TGCGCCAGCAGCTTGGGACAGGGGCCCGAGAATTCACCCCTCCACTTT. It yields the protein CASSLGQGPENSPLHF.

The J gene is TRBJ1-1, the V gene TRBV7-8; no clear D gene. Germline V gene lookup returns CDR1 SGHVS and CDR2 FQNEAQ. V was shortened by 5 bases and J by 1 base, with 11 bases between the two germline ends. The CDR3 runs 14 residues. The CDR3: CASSIRGRNTEAFF. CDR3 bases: TGTGCCAGCAGCATAAGAGGGCGGAACACTGAAGCTTTCTTT.

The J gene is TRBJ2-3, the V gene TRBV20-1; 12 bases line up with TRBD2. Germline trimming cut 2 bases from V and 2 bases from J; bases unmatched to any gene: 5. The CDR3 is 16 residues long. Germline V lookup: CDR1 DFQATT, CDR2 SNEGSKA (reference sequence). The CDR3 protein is CSARPGLAGLTDTQYF. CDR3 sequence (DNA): TGCAGTGCTAGACCCGGACTAGCGGGGCTCACAGATACGCAGTATTTT.

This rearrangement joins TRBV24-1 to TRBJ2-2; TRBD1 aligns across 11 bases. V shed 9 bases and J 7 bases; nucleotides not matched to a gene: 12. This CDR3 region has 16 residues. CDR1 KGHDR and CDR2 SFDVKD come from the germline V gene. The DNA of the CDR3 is TGTGCCACCTCCGGGGTGGACAGGGGGCTGGGCGGGGAGCTGTTTTTT. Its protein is CATSGVDRGLGGELFF.

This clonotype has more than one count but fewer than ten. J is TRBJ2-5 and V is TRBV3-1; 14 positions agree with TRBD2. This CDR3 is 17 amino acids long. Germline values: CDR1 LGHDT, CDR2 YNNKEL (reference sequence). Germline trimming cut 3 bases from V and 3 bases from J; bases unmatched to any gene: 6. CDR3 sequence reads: CASSQGTSGGVKETQYF. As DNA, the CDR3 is TGTGCCAGCAGCCAGGGGACTAGCGGGGGCGTAAAAGAGACCCAGTACTTC.

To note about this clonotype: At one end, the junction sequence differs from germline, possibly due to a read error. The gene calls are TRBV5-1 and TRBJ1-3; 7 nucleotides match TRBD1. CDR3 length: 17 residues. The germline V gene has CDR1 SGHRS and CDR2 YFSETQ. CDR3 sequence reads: CASSLDGRGNSGNPIYF. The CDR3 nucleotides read TGCGCCAGCAGCTTGGACGGCAGGGGGAACTCTGGAAACCCCATATATTTT.

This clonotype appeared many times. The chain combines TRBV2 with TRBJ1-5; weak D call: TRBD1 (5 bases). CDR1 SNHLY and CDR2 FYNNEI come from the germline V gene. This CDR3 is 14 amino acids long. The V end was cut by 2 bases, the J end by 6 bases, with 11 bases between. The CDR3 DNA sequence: TGTGCCAGCAGTGAATCTCGAGGGGTTCAGCCCCAGCATTTT. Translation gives CASSESRGVQPQHF.

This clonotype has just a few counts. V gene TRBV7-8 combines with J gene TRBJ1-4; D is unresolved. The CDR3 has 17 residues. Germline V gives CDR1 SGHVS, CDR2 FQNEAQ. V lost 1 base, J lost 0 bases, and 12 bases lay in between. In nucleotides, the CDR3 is TGTGCCAGCAGCTTAGAATACCCCGGGACAACTAATGAAAAACTGTTTTTT. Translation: CASSLEYPGTTNEKLFF.

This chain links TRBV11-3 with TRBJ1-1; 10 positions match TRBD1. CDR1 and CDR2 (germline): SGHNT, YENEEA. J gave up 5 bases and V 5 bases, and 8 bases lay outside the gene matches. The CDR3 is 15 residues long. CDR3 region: CASSPRQGANTEAFF. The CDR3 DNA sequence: TGTGCCAGCAGCCCGAGACAGGGGGCTAATACTGAAGCTTTCTTT.

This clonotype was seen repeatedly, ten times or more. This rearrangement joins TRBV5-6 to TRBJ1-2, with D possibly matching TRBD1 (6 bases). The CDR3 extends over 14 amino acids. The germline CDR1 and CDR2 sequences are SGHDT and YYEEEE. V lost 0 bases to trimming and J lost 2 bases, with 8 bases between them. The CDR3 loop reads CASSLAGQNYGYTF. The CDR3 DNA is TGTGCCAGCAGCTTGGCCGGACAGAACTATGGCTACACCTTC.

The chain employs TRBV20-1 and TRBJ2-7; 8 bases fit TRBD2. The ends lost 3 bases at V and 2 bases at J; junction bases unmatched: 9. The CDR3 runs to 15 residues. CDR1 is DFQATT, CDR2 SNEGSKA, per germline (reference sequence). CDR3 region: CSASMYGGGTYEQYF. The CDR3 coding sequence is TGCAGTGCTAGTATGTACGGGGGGGGGACCTACGAGCAGTACTTC.

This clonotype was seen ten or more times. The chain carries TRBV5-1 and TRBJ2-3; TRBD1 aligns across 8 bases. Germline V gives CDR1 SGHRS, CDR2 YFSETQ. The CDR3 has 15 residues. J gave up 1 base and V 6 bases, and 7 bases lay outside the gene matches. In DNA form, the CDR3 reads TGCGCCAGCAACCTCCAGGGGGCCCGCACAGATACGCAGTATTTT. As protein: CASNLQGARTDTQYF.